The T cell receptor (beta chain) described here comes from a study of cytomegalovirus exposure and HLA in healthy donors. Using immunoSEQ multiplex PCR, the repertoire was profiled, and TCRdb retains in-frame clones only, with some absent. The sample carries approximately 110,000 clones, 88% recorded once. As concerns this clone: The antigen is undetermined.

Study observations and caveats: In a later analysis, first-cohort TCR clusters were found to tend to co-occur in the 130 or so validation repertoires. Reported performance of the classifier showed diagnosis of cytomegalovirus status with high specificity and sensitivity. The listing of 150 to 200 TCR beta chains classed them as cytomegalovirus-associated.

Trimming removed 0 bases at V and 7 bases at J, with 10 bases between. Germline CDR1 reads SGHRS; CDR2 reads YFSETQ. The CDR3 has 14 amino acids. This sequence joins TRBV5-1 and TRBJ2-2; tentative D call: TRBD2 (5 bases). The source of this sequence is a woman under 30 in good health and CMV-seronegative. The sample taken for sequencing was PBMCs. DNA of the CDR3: TGCGCCAGCAGCTTGGCGGGGAGTAGCGGGGAGCTGTTTTTT. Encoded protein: CASSLAGSSGELFF.